This TCR beta chain was observed in a study of T cells in Graves' hyperthyroidism and ophthalmopathy. Findings of the study overall: Blood samples included most of the expanded thyroid clonotypes exceeding 0.001.

Hyperthyroidism of Graves' type that showed no ophthalmopathy progression within 18 months was stable. Recently diagnosed hyperthyroidism of less than 2 months' duration affected patients aged 18 to 65. Diagnoses were made from clinical symptoms, serum measures (thyroxine and TRAb), thyroid ultrasound and orbital computed tomography. This CDR3 comprises 15 residues. Trimming took off 7 bases at V and 5 bases at J, with 20 bases between the two ends. CDR1 is SGHTA, CDR2 FQGNSA, per germline. TCR beta CDR3 regions were amplified from RNA transcripts. During a first-round RT-PCR of the TCR CDR3, the HTBI primer set was used. From the multiplex PCR reads, TCRdb called clonotypes with MiXCR, one entry per CDR3 protein. The table lists 40,000 to 60,000 distinct CDR3 sequences, about 53% of them singletons, with about 34% in the top ten. For this clonotype: Its antigen is as yet unknown.

This receptor was identified in a man in his late teens or twenties with Graves' hyperthyroidism. The gene calls are TRBV7-2 and TRBJ2-5; possibly TRBD1 for D (8 bases). Sequenced material: peripheral blood or thyroid tissue (not recorded which). CDR3 bases: TGTGCCAGCAATGGGGGGGCAGGGGGCCGGGAGACCCAGTACTTC. Amino acid sequence: CASNGGAGGRETQYF.